This T cell receptor (beta chain) was recorded in a study of blood T cell repertoires in COVID-19. Study as a whole: Sources were T cells, B-cell-depleted T cells, or PBMCs; the material itself was cDNA or gDNA.

Assay: immunoSEQ multiplex PCR; the TCRdb copy retains only in-frame clones and omits some. The sample lists roughly 70,000 clones, around 91% seen once, with roughly 8% in the top ten. Germline V gene data show CDR1 as GTSNPN and CDR2 as SVGIG (reference sequence). J lost 4 bases, V lost 3 bases, and 1 base had no gene match. The CDR3 spans 13 residues. The specimen was peripheral blood. The TCR was taken from a human donor in a cohort sampled during active COVID-19. The chain is built from TRBV30 and TRBJ1-3; 9 bases are a match to TRBD1. CDR3 bases: TGTGCCTGGAGCGGGACAGGGGGAAACACCATATATTTT. Protein product: CAWSGTGGNTIYF.